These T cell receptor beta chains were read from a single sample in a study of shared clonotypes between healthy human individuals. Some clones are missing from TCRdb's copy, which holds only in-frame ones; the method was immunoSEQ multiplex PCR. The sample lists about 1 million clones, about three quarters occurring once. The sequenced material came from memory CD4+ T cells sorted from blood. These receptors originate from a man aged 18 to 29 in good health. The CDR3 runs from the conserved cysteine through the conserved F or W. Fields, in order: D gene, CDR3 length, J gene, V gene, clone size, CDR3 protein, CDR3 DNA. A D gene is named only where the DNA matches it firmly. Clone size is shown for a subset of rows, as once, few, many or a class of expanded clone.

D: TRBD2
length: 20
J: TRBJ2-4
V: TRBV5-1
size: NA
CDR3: CASSAGLAGANVIAKNIQYF
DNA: TGCGCCAGCAGCGCGGGACTAGCGGGGGCCAACGTTATAGCCAAAAACATTCAGTACTTC

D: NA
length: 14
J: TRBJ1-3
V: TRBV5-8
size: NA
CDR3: CASSYRDSGNTIYF
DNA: TGTGCCAGCTCCTACAGGGACTCTGGAAACACCATATATTTT

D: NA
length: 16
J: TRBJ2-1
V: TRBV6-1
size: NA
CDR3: CASSEVRGAVVDEQFF
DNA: TGTGCCAGCAGTGAAGTAAGAGGGGCCGTTGTCGATGAGCAGTTCTTC

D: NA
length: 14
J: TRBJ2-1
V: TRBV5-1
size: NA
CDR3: CASSRDNSYNEQFF
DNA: TGCGCCAGCAGCCGGGACAATTCCTACAATGAGCAGTTCTTC

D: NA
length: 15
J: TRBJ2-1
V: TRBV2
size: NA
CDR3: CASSVAGSYYNEQFF
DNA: TGTGCCAGCAGTGTGGCGGGGAGCTACTACAATGAGCAGTTCTTC

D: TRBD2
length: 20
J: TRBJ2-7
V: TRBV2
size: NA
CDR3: CASRDRQGTGTSGRKNEQYF
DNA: TGTGCCAGCAGAGATCGACAGGGTACCGGGACTAGCGGGAGGAAAAACGAGCAGTACTTC

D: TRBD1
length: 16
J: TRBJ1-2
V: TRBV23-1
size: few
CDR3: CASSLKVGQGFYGYTF
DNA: TGCGCCAGCAGTCTAAAGGTAGGACAGGGGTTCTATGGCTACACCTTC

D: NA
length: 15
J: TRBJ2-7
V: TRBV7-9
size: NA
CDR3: CASSRTLRGDYEQYF
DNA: TGTGCCAGCAGCCGGACTCTACGGGGTGACTACGAGCAGTACTTC

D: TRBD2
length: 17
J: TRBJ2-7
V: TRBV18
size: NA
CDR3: CASSPREASGNFYEQYF
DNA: TGTGCCAGCTCACCCCGGGAGGCTAGCGGAAATTTCTACGAGCAGTACTTC

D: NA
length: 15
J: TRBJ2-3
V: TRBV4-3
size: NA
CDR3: CASSQEPMSTDTQYF
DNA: TGCGCCAGCAGCCAAGAACCCATGAGCACAGATACGCAGTATTTT

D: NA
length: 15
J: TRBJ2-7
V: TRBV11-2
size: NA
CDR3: CASSLGWGGGYEQYF
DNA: TGTGCCAGCAGCTTAGGATGGGGTGGGGGTTACGAGCAGTACTTC